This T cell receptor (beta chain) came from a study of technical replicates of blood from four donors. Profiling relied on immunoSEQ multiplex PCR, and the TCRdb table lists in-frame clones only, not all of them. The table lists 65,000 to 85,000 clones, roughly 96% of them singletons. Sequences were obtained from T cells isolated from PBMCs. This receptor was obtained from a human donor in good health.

The CDR3 spells CASSLTTGTAYGYTF. CDR3 in DNA: TGTGCCAGCAGCCTAACGACCGGGACAGCTTATGGCTACACCTTC. V gene TRBV6-5 combines with J gene TRBJ1-2; the match to TRBD1 covers 7 bases. Germline lookup yields CDR1 MNHEY and CDR2 SVGAGI. J was trimmed by 5 bases and V by 6 bases; bases with no gene match: 12. The CDR3 consists of 15 residues.